The 8 T cell receptor beta chains in this list originate from one sample, sequenced in a study of blood T cell repertoires in COVID-19. Sequenced by immunoSEQ multiplex PCR; TCRdb stores in-frame clones only, minus some. The table records about 51,000 clones, 88% of them present only once. Sequenced sample: peripheral blood. These receptors came from a man aged 45-65 years with active COVID-19.

This chain joins TRBV6-5 and TRBJ2-1, with D maybe TRBD2 (7 bases). V was clipped by 2 bases and J by 4 bases, with 12 bases between them. This CDR3 region has 15 residues. The germline CDR1 and CDR2 sequences are MNHEY and SVGAGI. The CDR3 DNA is TGTGCCAGCAGTTACGACGCGGGGGCTTACAATGAGCAGTTCTTC. This encodes CASSYDAGAYNEQFF.

V and J are TRBV7-9 and TRBJ2-1; a weak D match, TRBD1 (5 bases). Between the trimmed V and J ends, which lost 5 bases and 7 bases, there was a span of 15 bases. Germline CDR1 reads SEHNR; CDR2 reads FQNEAQ (reference sequence). The CDR3 contains 14 residues. The CDR3 spells CASSPLAGRNEQFF. The CDR3 region has the DNA TGTGCCAGCAGCCCGCTTGCAGGGCGGAATGAGCAGTTCTTC.

This sequence joins TRBV6-5 and TRBJ2-1; 10 nucleotides line up with TRBD2. CDR3 size: 15 residues. Germline V gene data show CDR1 as MNHEY and CDR2 as SVGAGI. Germline trimming cut 6 bases from V and 4 bases from J; bases unmatched to any gene: 6. This chain's CDR3 is CASRNSGGPYNEQFF. The CDR3 bases are TGTGCCAGCAGGAATAGCGGGGGGCCTTACAATGAGCAGTTCTTC.

V is TRBV7-8 and J is TRBJ2-7, with a possible D match to TRBD2 (5 bases). The CDR3 extends over 12 amino acids. Germline V gene data show CDR1 as SGHVS and CDR2 as FQNEAQ. V was shortened by 1 base and J by 7 bases, with 8 bases between the two germline ends. CDR3 in DNA: TGTGCCAGCAGCTTAGTAACTAGGGAGCAGTACTTC. It yields the protein CASSLVTREQYF.

The gene calls are TRBV9 and TRBJ2-1; a weak D match, TRBD2 (5 bases). CDR1 SGDLS and CDR2 YYNGEE come from the germline V gene. The CDR3 is made up of 14 amino acids. Deletions cut 5 bases from V and 9 bases from J, with 18 bases between. This chain's CDR3 is CASSTSKRASEQFF. In nucleotides, the CDR3 is TGTGCCAGCAGTACTAGTAAGAGGGCGAGTGAGCAGTTCTTC.

This chain links TRBV4-3 with TRBJ2-5; D may be TRBD2 (5 bases). CDR1 and CDR2 (germline): LGHNA, YSLEER. Trimming stripped 4 bases from V and 9 bases from J, with 21 bases between. The CDR3 covers 15 residues. The CDR3 reads CASSPTTNPAQSQYF. The CDR3 coding sequence is TGCGCCAGCAGCCCCACGACTAACCCCGCGCAGTCCCAGTACTTC.

The V call is TRBV4-1, the J call TRBJ1-3, with 9 bases lining up with TRBD1. The CDR3 loop spans 11 amino acids. Trimming cost V 4 bases and J 14 bases; bases outside gene matches: 3. Germline CDR1 reads MGHRA; CDR2 reads YSYEKL. The CDR3 loop reads CASSRTGALYF. In DNA form, the CDR3 reads TGCGCCAGCAGCCGGACAGGGGCTCTATATTTT.

The V and J genes are TRBV7-2 and TRBJ2-1; 9 bases line up with TRBD1. There are 14 residues in the CDR3. V shed 3 bases, J shed 7 bases, and the junction held 4 bases outside the gene matches. The germline V gene encodes CDR1 SGHTA and CDR2 FQGNSA. This CDR3 is CASSLGDRGNEQFF. The CDR3 DNA is TGTGCCAGCAGCTTGGGCGACAGGGGGAATGAGCAGTTCTTC.